These 29 T cell receptor beta chains were all obtained from the same sample, sequenced in a study of blood T cell repertoires in COVID-19. Sequencing used immunoSEQ multiplex PCR; TCRdb keeps in-frame clones, though not all of them. The sample holds 220,000 or so clones; 86% are singletons and the top ten take 9.5% to 13%. Sequencing was performed on peripheral blood. The receptors here all came from a woman aged 50 to 60 with COVID-19, enrolled during active disease.

The chain links TRBV5-4 to TRBJ2-5; no clear D. With 1 base removed from V and 3 bases from J, the gap between germline ends came to 7 bases. The CDR3 totals 13 residues. Germline lookup yields CDR1 SGHNT and CDR2 YYREEE (reference sequence). The CDR3 DNA reads as TGTGCCAGCAGCTTGTGGCGGAAAGAGACCCAGTACTTC. Translated, it gives CASSLWRKETQYF.

This clone was observed a single time. The V and J genes are TRBV28 and TRBJ1-3; no clear D. There are 13 residues in the CDR3. The germline gives CDR1 MDHEN, CDR2 SYDVKM. The V end lost 3 bases, the J end lost 1 base, and 4 bases lay between the germline ends. CDR3 in DNA: TGTGCCAGCAGTTTTATGTCTGGAAACACCATATATTTT. It translates to CASSFMSGNTIYF.

CDR3: CASSPLREFTGELFF. The CDR3 nucleotides are TGTGCCAGCAGCCCTTTACGGGAGTTCACCGGGGAGCTGTTTTTT. This chain connects TRBV11-2 to TRBJ2-2; D may be TRBD2 (6 bases). This CDR3 comprises 15 residues. The germline V gene encodes CDR1 SGHAT and CDR2 FQNNGV. V was clipped by 5 bases and J by 4 bases, with 14 bases between them.

This sequence joins TRBV4-1 and TRBJ2-1, with 10 bases aligning to TRBD1. With V trimmed by 1 base and J by 7 bases, 13 bases remained unmatched. Germline V CDR1 and CDR2: MGHRA, YSYEKL. This CDR3 has 18 amino acids. CDR3: CASSQGTRGGTGVNEQFF. The CDR3 DNA follows: TGCGCCAGCAGCCAAGGGACCCGAGGGGGGACAGGGGTAAATGAGCAGTTCTTC.

The rearrangement uses TRBV6-5 and TRBJ2-2; TRBD1 aligns across 9 bases. Losses at the gene ends were 5 bases for V and 7 bases for J; bases not matched to a gene: 5. From germline, CDR1 is MNHEY and CDR2 SVGAGI. CDR3 size: 14 residues. The CDR3 DNA sequence: TGTGCCAGCAGTCGGGACAGGGCCTTCGGGGAGCTGTTTTTT. Protein sequence: CASSRDRAFGELFF.

V and J are TRBV28 and TRBJ1-1, with a weak D call TRBD1 (6 bases). V was pared by 1 base and J by 3 bases, with 9 bases between. This CDR3 region has 14 residues. CDR1 MDHEN and CDR2 SYDVKM come from the germline V gene. The CDR3 DNA reads TGTGCCAGCAGTTTATACAGGGTAGACACTGAAGCTTTCTTT. It encodes CASSLYRVDTEAFF.

V is TRBV5-8 and J is TRBJ1-2; D unclear. Germline V gene sequence: CDR1 SGHTS, CDR2 YDEGEE. V was cut by 3 bases and J by 6 bases, with 15 bases left in between. The CDR3 is 14 amino acids. Written as DNA, the CDR3 is TGTGCCAGCAGCTCGTATGCAGGCCTGCATGGCTACACCTTC. Its translation: CASSSYAGLHGYTF.

The J gene is TRBJ2-7, the V gene TRBV10-2; possibly TRBD2 for D (6 bases). The germline gives CDR1 WSHSY, CDR2 SAAADI. The CDR3 consists of 14 residues. Between the trimmed V and J ends, which lost 7 bases and 5 bases, there was a span of 18 bases. The CDR3 DNA is TGCGCCAGCACGAATGCGGCGGGGTCCCACGAGCAGTACTTC. This gives the protein CASTNAAGSHEQYF.

The chain combines TRBV5-1 with TRBJ2-2, with 7 bases lining up with TRBD2. Germline V gene data show CDR1 as SGHRS and CDR2 as YFSETQ. The CDR3 length is 14 residues. The V gene end was trimmed by 3 bases and the J gene end by 4 bases; junction bases not matched to a gene: 3. The DNA of the CDR3 is TGCGCCAGCAGCTCCGGGGGGTCCACCGGGGAGCTGTTTTTT. Protein product: CASSSGGSTGELFF.

The chain has TRBV2 and TRBJ1-1; 12 nucleotides agree with TRBD1. CDR3 length equals 15 residues. From germline, CDR1 is SNHLY and CDR2 FYNNEI. V gave up 8 bases and J gave up 4 bases; unmatched junction bases: 8. CDR3 DNA: TGTGCCAGCTCGTGGGACAGGGGGCTTGGCACTGAAGCTTTCTTT. It is translated as CASSWDRGLGTEAFF.

V is TRBV6-5 and J is TRBJ1-6, with a tentative D call TRBD1 (5 bases). Per germline, CDR1 MNHEY and CDR2 SVGAGI. The V gene lost 1 base and the J gene lost 2 bases, with 9 bases spanning the gap. The CDR3 is made up of 16 amino acids. CDR3 protein: CASSYLRGTYNSPLHF. In DNA, the CDR3 is TGTGCCAGCAGTTACTTAAGGGGCACCTATAATTCACCCCTCCACTTT.

This chain joins TRBV12-3 or TRBV12-4 and TRBJ1-5; unclear D gene. V dropped 7 bases and J dropped 0 bases, with 4 bases sitting between them. The CDR3 sequence is 12 residues long. The CDR3 nucleotides read TGTGCCAGCACCTATAGCAATCAGCCCCAGCATTTT. Translated, it gives CASTYSNQPQHF.

This clone was detected once. This chain uses TRBV18 with TRBJ1-4; 8 bases agree with TRBD1. The CDR3 has 16 residues. The germline CDR1 and CDR2 sequences are KGHSH and LQKENI. The V segment lost 3 bases and the J segment 3 bases; nucleotides outside the gene matches: 6. The CDR3, as DNA: TGTGCCAGCTCACCTGGGACAGGTGCCTCTAATGAAAAACTGTTTTTT. Translated, it gives CASSPGTGASNEKLFF. Combining the CDR3 with reference TRBV18 and TRBJ1-4 gives the whole variable domain NAGVMQNPRHLVRRRGQEARLRCSPMKGHSHVYWYRQLPEEGLKFMVYLQKENIIDESGMPKERFSAEFPKEGPSILRIQQVVRGDSAAYFCASSPGTGASNEKLFFGSGTQLSVL.

V usage is TRBV5-6 and J usage is TRBJ1-1; 10 bases are a match to TRBD1. Per the germline V gene, CDR1 is SGHDT and CDR2 is YYEEEE. V gave up 4 bases and J gave up 11 bases; unmatched junction bases: 8. The CDR3 spans 13 residues. The CDR3 nucleotides are TGTGCCAGCAGCGAACCGGGACAGGGGCTTGCTTTCTTT. Translating it yields CASSEPGQGLAFF.

The V call is TRBV21-1, the J call TRBJ1-3; TRBD1, the table's D call, lacks a check against the DNA. TRBV21-1 represents a pseudogene. This CDR3 comprises 15 residues. The CDR3 reads CASSKEVGPENTIYF. The CDR3 DNA reads as TGTGCCAGCAGCAAAGAGGTGGGGCCTGAAAACACCATATATTTT.

This chain joins TRBV28 and TRBJ1-5, with 7 positions matching TRBD1. The CDR3 sequence is 13 residues long. The V segment lost 7 bases and the J segment 4 bases; nucleotides outside the gene matches: 4. Looked up from germline, CDR1 is MDHEN and CDR2 is SYDVKM. The CDR3 is CASKGTANQPQHF. CDR3 DNA sequence: TGTGCCAGCAAGGGGACAGCAAATCAGCCCCAGCATTTT.

V and J are TRBV29-1 and TRBJ1-2; the D gene is possibly TRBD1 (6 bases). The CDR3 has 13 amino acids. CDR1 and CDR2 from the germline V gene are SQVTM and ANQGSEA. V was cut by 4 bases and J by 4 bases, with 13 bases left in between. CDR3 loop: CSVGGGAVYGYTF. As DNA, the CDR3 is TGCAGCGTTGGTGGGGGGGCTGTCTATGGCTACACCTTC.

The rearrangement links TRBV14 to TRBJ1-1; D is unresolved. CDR1 SGHDN and CDR2 FVKESK come from the germline V gene. Deletions cut 0 bases from V and 2 bases from J, with 4 bases between. CDR3 length equals 13 residues. The CDR3 coding sequence is TGTGCCAGCAGCCAAGAAGCCAACACTGAAGCTTTCTTT. Protein sequence: CASSQEANTEAFF.

The chain employs TRBV2 and TRBJ1-2; the D gene is possibly TRBD1 (5 bases). There are 12 residues in the CDR3. Germline V CDR1 and CDR2: SNHLY, FYNNEI. V was cut by 7 bases and J by 5 bases, with 11 bases left in between. The CDR3 sequence: CASMGGRYGYTF. The DNA for the CDR3 is TGTGCCAGCATGGGGGGAAGGTATGGCTACACCTTC.

As DNA, the CDR3 is TGTGCCAGCTCACCCAGTCCCGGGACAGGGGTGGGTGAAACTGAAGCTTTCTTT. It codes for CASSPSPGTGVGETEAFF. This chain uses TRBV18 with TRBJ1-1; TRBD1 aligns across 10 bases. Per germline, CDR1 KGHSH and CDR2 LQKENI. The CDR3 consists of 18 residues. After removal of 3 bases from V and 5 bases from J, the junction contained 15 bases not matched to a gene.

The V and J genes are TRBV6-2 or TRBV6-3 and TRBJ1-1, with a possible D match to TRBD1 (6 bases). The V end lost 6 bases, the J end lost 1 base, and 24 bases lay between the germline ends. The germline V gene has CDR1 MNHEY and CDR2 SVGEGT. The CDR3 is 18 amino acids. DNA for the CDR3: TGTGCCAGCAGCGCAGAAGCCGGGACACATGGAAGGAACACTGAAGCTTTCTTT. This codes for CASSAEAGTHGRNTEAFF.

The chain links TRBV6-2 or TRBV6-3 to TRBJ1-5; D may be TRBD1 (5 bases). CDR1 and CDR2 from the germline V gene are MNHEY and SVGEGT. This CDR3 has 15 amino acids. Trimming removed 2 bases from V and 5 bases from J, with 13 bases in between. CDR3 region: CASSYDRPFYQPQHF. CDR3 coding DNA: TGTGCCAGCAGTTACGACAGACCCTTCTATCAGCCCCAGCATTTT.

This chain connects TRBV6-6 to TRBJ2-7; 9 bases map to TRBD1. CDR1 and CDR2 from the germline V gene are MNHNY and SVGAGI (reference sequence). J lost 5 bases, V lost 0 bases, and 5 bases had no gene match. This CDR3 is 15 amino acids long. CDR3: CASSYSGTGSNEQYF. CDR3 DNA sequence: TGTGCCAGCAGTTACTCGGGGACAGGGAGCAACGAGCAGTACTTC.

The chain is built from TRBV5-6 and TRBJ2-1; possible D gene TRBD1, 6 bases. Between the trimmed V and J ends, which lost 4 bases and 0 bases, there was a span of 23 bases. This CDR3 comprises 19 residues. From germline, CDR1 is SGHDT and CDR2 YYEEEE. The CDR3 bases are TGTGCCAGCAGCGACGGCCTCTCCCCTGACAGGATCTCCTACAATGAGCAGTTCTTC. Its protein is CASSDGLSPDRISYNEQFF.

The J gene is TRBJ1-4, the V gene TRBV27; no definite D call. Trimming removed 7 bases at V and 7 bases at J, with 13 bases between. The CDR3 is made up of 13 amino acids. The germline CDR1 and CDR2 sequences are MNHEY and SMNVEV (reference sequence). The CDR3 DNA sequence: TGTGCCAGCACAGGCGGGCTGGGTGAAAAACTGTTTTTT. This gives the protein CASTGGLGEKLFF.

This chain links TRBV4-2 with TRBJ2-3, with unresolved D. The CDR3 covers 13 residues. Between the trimmed V and J ends, which lost 4 bases and 8 bases, there was a span of 13 bases. Germline V lookup: CDR1 LGHNA, CDR2 YNFKEQ. The CDR3 spells CASSPPLLVTQYF. The CDR3 DNA is TGTGCCAGCAGCCCCCCTCTGTTAGTTACGCAGTATTTT.

V usage is TRBV5-6 and J usage is TRBJ2-1; 9 bases agree with TRBD1. Germline values: CDR1 SGHDT, CDR2 YYEEEE. Trimming at V came to 4 bases and at J to 3 bases, leaving 14 bases not matched to a gene. CDR3 length equals 18 residues. This CDR3 reads CASSPPPEQGAFYNEQFF. DNA for the CDR3: TGTGCCAGCAGCCCGCCTCCGGAACAGGGGGCGTTCTACAATGAGCAGTTCTTC.

J is TRBJ1-2 and V is TRBV14; D remains ambiguous. V gave up 4 bases and J gave up 8 bases, with 14 bases separating them. This CDR3 contains 13 residues. Per the germline V gene, CDR1 is SGHDN and CDR2 is FVKESK. CDR3 protein: CASSPKIAYGYTF. The CDR3 coding sequence is TGTGCCAGCAGCCCGAAAATTGCCTACGGCTACACCTTC.

J is TRBJ1-1 and V is TRBV11-2; a weak D match, TRBD1 (5 bases). V was trimmed by 1 base and J by 3 bases, leaving 12 bases between them. Looked up from germline, CDR1 is SGHAT and CDR2 is FQNNGV. The CDR3 loop spans 15 amino acids. The CDR3 here is CASSLGRGYDTEAFF. The CDR3 nucleotides are TGTGCCAGCAGCTTAGGACGGGGGTACGACACTGAAGCTTTCTTT.